This T cell receptor beta chain was retrieved from a study of beta chain features in type 1 diabetes (dated by TCRdb to 2017 to 2018). Describing the broader study: Mean age, gender distribution, total cell number and subset yield did not differ between patients and healthy donors. A total of 90 million to 140 million sorted cells were examined across all samples, and RNA yield correlated strongly with the number of cells per subset. The study compared TCRB repertoires of sorted circulating CD4+ T cell subsets between recently diagnosed type 1 diabetes patients and matched healthy donors. Regulatory and stem cell-like memory subsets were obtained from only 8 patients and roughly 8 healthy donors, while naive and central memory subsets were obtained from all 30 or so donors. On the study overall, not on this receptor specifically: Because cDNA was sequenced instead of genomic DNA, highly expressing activated cells could be over-represented, though the groups showed no difference in activation or CD3 levels. Type 1 diabetes patients showed a moderate but significant shortening of TCRB CDR3 length in all four CD4+ subsets. At VDJ recombination sites, patients with type 1 diabetes made fewer insertions and deleted more nucleotides, a pattern implying thymic rearrangement abnormalities. Naive, central memory and regulatory TCRB repertoires appeared more similar among patients than among healthy donors. Because the HLA sub-analyses included only small numbers of individuals, any influence of HLA type on TCRB rearrangement was left unresolved. Shorter templates might have been favored by PCR, but patient and control samples were amplified and corrected together, so both groups would have been affected equally by any skew.

All of the isolated RNA was reverse transcribed with the High Capacity cDNA Reverse Transcription Kit, so expressed TCRB transcripts were sequenced. Naive, central memory and regulatory T cell samples underwent deep immunoSEQ sequencing, averaging around 4 million total reads per sample. After sorted cells were lysed in RLT buffer, RNA was extracted with DNase-treated RNeasy Micro or Mini kits, with the choice depending on cell number. Each cell subset was processed separately to prevent cross-contamination, with patient and healthy donor samples processed together. TCRB sequences were amplified from cDNA with the immunoSEQ multiplex PCR, producing 87-bp fragments spanning the CDR3 region. Sequencing of the amplicons was done on the Illumina HiSeq platform. The paper's processing steps were these. PCR bias was computationally corrected using synthetic template baselines, reads within Hamming distance 2 were collapsed, and singletons that could not be merged were discarded. Reads were aligned against IMGT so that V, D and J genes, CDR3 length and insertions or deletions at six rearrangement sites could be assigned. Clonotype counts were normalized to sorted cell number within each subset before computing true diversity and Gini coefficients with the tcR R package. Repertoire sharing was quantified using the overlap coefficient calculated on TCRB nucleotide sequences. TCRdb retrieved this table from immuneACCESS and kept in-frame rearrangements only. Not all clones are present; in checked studies, unresolved V genes account for under half, and no reason is known for the remainder. V and J calls plus clone size are reproduced from that table; the DNA served to infer D and trimming. The sample includes 160,000 or so clones, with around 10% observed a single time. The top ten clones comprise approximately 2% of the sample.

To note about this clone: No antigen is known for it. Base qualities are not at hand, and no much larger clone is one base apart.

From each donor, a single peripheral blood sample of approximately 110 mL on average was drawn into heparinised tubes. Naive, central memory, regulatory and stem cell-like memory CD4+ T cells were sorted on a BD FACSAria II using a panel including CD45RO, CCR7, CD25, CD127, CD95 and CD27. Every sorted population had a purity above 95%. PBMCs were separated immediately by Lymphoprep density gradient centrifugation and were stained directly, without being cultured. To minimize batch effects, samples were stained and sorted in pairs, one healthy donor with one patient per experiment. The source is a man aged 18 to 35 in good health. Source material: central memory CD4+ T cells from blood.

The CDR3: CASRQGVKTDTQYF. The nucleotides read TGTGCCAGCAGACAGGGTGTTAAGACAGATACGCAGTATTTT. The rearranged segments are TRBV6-5 and TRBJ2-3; TRBD1 is perhaps the D gene, given 6 matching bases. Via the germline V gene, CDR1 is MNHEY and CDR2 SVGAGI. V loses 6 bases of germline sequence and J loses 3 bases, and the interval between the two ends is 13 bases. The CDR3 starts with the cysteine, ends with the phenylalanine, and has 14 residues. This entry keeps only the CDR3 DNA: 42 bases, framed from base 1.